This TCR beta chain was recorded in a study of control samples from healthy donors and cancer patients. Repertoires were generated with immunoSEQ multiplex PCR, while TCRdb's copy carries only in-frame clones and drops some. The sample records tens of thousands of clones, around 92% being singletons. The ends were cut back, 4 bases at V and 6 bases at J, with 16 bases in the middle. The V gene's germline CDR1 is SNHLY and CDR2 FYNNEI. The CDR3 extends over 15 amino acids. This clone was found a few times. The sample has other DNA sequences that encode this CDR3 too. The source is a man aged 50 or older with lung cancer. This rearrangement joins TRBV2 to TRBJ1-5, with unresolved D. The specimen sequenced was PBMCs. The CDR3 DNA reads as TGTGCCAGCAGTGTAGAGGAAAGGGTGGGTCAGCCCCAGCATTTT. The encoded protein is CASSVEERVGQPQHF.